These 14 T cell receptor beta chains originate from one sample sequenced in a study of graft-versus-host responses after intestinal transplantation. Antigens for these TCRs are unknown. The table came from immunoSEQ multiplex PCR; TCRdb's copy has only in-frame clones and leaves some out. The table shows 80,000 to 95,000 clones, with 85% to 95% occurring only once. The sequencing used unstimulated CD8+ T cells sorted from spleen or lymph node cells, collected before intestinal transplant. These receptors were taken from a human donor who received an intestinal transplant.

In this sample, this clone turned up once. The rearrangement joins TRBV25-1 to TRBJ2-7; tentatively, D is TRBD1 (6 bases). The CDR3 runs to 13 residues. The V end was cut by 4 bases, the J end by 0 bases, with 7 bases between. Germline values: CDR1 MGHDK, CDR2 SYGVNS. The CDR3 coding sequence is TGTGCCAGCAGTGCGGACAGCTCCTACGAGCAGTACTTC. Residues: CASSADSSYEQYF.

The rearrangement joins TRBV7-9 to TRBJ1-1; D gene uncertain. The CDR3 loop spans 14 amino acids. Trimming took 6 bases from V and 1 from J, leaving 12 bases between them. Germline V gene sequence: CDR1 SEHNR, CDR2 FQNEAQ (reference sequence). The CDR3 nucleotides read TGTGCCAGCAGTTGGTCTAACGGGAACACTGAAGCTTTCTTT. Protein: CASSWSNGNTEAFF. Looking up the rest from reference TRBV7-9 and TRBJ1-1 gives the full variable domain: DTGVSQNPRHKITKRGQNVTFRCDPISEHNRLYWYRQTLGQGPEFLTYFQNEAQLEKSRLLSDRFSAERPKGSFSTLEIQRTEQGDSAMYLCASSWSNGNTEAFFGQGTRLTVV.

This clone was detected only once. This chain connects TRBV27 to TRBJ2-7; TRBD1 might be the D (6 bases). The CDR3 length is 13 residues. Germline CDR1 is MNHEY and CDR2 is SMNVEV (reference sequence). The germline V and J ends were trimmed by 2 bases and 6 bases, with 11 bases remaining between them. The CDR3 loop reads CASSLGDIREQYF. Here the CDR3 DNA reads TGTGCCAGCAGTTTAGGGGACATCCGCGAGCAGTACTTC.

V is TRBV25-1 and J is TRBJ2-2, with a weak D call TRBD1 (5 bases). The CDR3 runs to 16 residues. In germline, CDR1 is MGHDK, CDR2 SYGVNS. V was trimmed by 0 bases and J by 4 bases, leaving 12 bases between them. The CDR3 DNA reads TGTGCCAGCAGTGAATATGATACAGGTGCCACCGGGGAGCTGTTTTTT. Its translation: CASSEYDTGATGELFF.

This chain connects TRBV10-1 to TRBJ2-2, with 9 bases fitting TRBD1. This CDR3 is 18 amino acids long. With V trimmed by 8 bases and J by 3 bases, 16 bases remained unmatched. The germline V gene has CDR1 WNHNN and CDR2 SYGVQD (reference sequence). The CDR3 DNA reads TGCGCCAGCGTACAACCGGGACAGGGTTTTCTCGACACCGGGGAGCTGTTTTTT. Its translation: CASVQPGQGFLDTGELFF.

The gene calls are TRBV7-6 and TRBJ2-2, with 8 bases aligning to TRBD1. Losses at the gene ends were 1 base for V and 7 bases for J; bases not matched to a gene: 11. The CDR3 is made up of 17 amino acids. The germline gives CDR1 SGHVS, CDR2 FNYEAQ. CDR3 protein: CASSLGLTGVRGGELFF. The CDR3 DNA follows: TGTGCCAGCAGCTTAGGCCTGACAGGGGTACGCGGCGGGGAGCTGTTTTTT. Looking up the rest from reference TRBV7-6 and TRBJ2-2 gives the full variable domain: GAGVSQSPRYKVTKRGQDVALRCDPISGHVSLYWYRQALGQGPEFLTYFNYEAQQDKSGLPNDRFSAERPEGSISTLTIQRTEQRDSAMYRCASSLGLTGVRGGELFFGEGSRLTVL.

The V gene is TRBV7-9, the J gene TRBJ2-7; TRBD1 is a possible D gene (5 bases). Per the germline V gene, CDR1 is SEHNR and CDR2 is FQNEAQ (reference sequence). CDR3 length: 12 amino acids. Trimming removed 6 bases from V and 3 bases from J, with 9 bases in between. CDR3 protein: CASRLDSYEQYF. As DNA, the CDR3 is TGTGCCAGCAGACTCGACAGCTACGAGCAGTACTTC.

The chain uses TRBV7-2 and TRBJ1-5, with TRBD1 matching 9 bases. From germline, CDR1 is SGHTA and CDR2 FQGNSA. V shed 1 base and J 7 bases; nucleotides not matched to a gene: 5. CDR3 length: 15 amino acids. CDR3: CASSLGGQGGQPQHF. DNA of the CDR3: TGTGCCAGCAGCTTAGGGGGACAGGGCGGGCAGCCCCAGCATTTT. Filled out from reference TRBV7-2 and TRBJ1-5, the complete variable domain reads GAGVSQSPSNKVTEKGKDVELRCDPISGHTALYWYRQSLGQGLEFLIYFQGNSAPDKSGLPSDRFSAERTGGSVSTLTIQRTQQEDSAVYLCASSLGGQGGQPQHFGDGTRLSIL.

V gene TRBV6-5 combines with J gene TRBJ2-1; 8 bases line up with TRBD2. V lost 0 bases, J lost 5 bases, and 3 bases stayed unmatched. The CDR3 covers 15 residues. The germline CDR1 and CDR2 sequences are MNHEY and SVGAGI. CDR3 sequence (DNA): TGTGCCAGCAGTTACTCCGGGGGGGCAAACAATGAGCAGTTCTTC. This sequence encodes CASSYSGGANNEQFF.

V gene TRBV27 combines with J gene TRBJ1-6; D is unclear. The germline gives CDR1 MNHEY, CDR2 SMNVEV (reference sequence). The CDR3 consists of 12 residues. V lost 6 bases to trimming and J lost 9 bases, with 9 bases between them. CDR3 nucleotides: TGTGCCAGCAGCGAGGGAGCTTCACCCCTCCACTTT. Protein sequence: CASSEGASPLHF.

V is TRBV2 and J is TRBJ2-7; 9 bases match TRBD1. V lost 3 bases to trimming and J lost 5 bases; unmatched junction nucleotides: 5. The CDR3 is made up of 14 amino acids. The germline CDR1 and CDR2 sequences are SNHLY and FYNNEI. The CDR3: CASSDRTGEDEQYF. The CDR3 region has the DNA TGTGCCAGCAGTGATCGGACAGGGGAGGACGAGCAGTACTTC.

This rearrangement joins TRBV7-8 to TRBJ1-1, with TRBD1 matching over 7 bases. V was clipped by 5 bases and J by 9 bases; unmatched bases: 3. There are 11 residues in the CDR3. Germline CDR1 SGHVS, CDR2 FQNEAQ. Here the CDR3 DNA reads TGTGCCAGCAGCCCAGGGGGTAAAGCTTTCTTT. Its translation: CASSPGGKAFF.

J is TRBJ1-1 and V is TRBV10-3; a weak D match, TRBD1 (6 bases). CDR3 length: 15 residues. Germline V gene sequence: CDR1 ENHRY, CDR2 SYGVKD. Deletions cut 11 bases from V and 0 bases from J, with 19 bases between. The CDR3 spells CALIQTGNMNTEAFF. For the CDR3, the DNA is TGTGCCCTTATCCAGACAGGTAACATGAACACTGAAGCTTTCTTT.

This chain's CDR3 is CSVVTGPYGYTF. CDR3 sequence (DNA): TGCAGCGTAGTCACAGGTCCGTATGGCTACACCTTC. The chain employs TRBV29-1 and TRBJ1-2; a possible D gene is TRBD1 (5 bases). CDR3 length: 12 amino acids. Germline assignment: CDR1 SQVTM and CDR2 ANQGSEA. V shed 6 bases and J shed 5 bases, with 13 bases lying between them.